This entry features one TCR beta chain sequence. In the same sample, other DNA sequences code for this CDR3. V gave up 1 base and J gave up 0 bases, with 11 bases separating them. The CDR3 totals 15 residues. Per germline, CDR1 SGHRS and CDR2 YFSETQ. This entry belongs to a study of cytomegalovirus exposure and HLA in healthy donors. PCR amplification relied on 60 Vbeta primers (plus 13 Jbeta primers). As processed by the authors: Later, an analysis found about 80 million unique TCR beta chains, and approximately 10 million of these were shared. Assay used: immunoSEQ multiplex PCR; TCRdb lists only in-frame clones, some missing. Clone size and the V and J calls come from that table; the DNA yielded D and trimming. The profile shows more than 200,000 clones, about 81% of them singletons.

V is TRBV5-1 and J is TRBJ2-7, with D maybe TRBD2 (5 bases). The source material was PBMCs. This clonotype originated in a man in his forties in good health and CMV-seropositive. The CDR3 nucleotides read TGCGCCAGCAGCTTGTGGACGGGGAGCTCCTACGAGCAGTACTTC. Translating it yields CASSLWTGSSYEQYF. The full variable domain, completed using reference TRBV5-1 and TRBJ2-7, is KAGVTQTPRYLIKTRGQQVTLSCSPISGHRSVSWYQQTPGQGLQFLFEYFSETQRNKGNFPGRFSGRQFSNSRSEMNVSTLELGDSALYLCASSLWTGSSYEQYFGPGTRLTVT.